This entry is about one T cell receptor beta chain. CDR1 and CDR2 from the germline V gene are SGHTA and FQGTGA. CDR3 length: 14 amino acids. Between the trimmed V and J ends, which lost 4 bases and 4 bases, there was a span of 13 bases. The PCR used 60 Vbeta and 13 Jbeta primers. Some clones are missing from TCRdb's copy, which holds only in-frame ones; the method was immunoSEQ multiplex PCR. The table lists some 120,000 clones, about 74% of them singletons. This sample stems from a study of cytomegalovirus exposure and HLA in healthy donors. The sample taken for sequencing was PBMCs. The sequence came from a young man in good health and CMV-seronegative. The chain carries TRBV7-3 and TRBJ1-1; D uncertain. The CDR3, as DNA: TGTGCCAGCAGCTCCTTCGGGGTGAGCACTGAAGCTTTCTTT. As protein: CASSSFGVSTEAFF. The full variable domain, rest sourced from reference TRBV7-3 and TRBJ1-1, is GAGVSQTPSNKVTEKGKYVELRCDPISGHTALYWYRQSLGQGPEFLIYFQGTGAADDSGLPNDRFFAVRPEGSVSTLKIQRTERGDSAVYLCASSSFGVSTEAFFGQGTRLTVV.